These 12 T cell receptor beta chains share one sample of origin, sequenced in a study of T cells in Graves' hyperthyroidism and ophthalmopathy (dated by TCRdb to the late 2010s). Libraries came from multiplex PCR. TCRdb shows the sequencer as Illumina HiSeq 2000. Amplification of TCR beta CDR3 regions was carried out from RNA transcripts. The TCR CDR3 was subjected to a first round of RT-PCR using the HTBI primer set and the Qiagen OneStep RT-PCR kit. The public reads were run again by TCRdb, first through fastp at Q25 and then through MiXCR, and only productive beta chains were kept. Rows with a matching CDR3 protein are joined into one entry that keeps the most common DNA and genes. Recorded for this sample are a few hundred thousand distinct CDR3 sequences; roughly 25% of them occurred a single time. The ten largest clones represent more than 60% of the sample. The source material was blood. These receptors were obtained from a man aged 45-65 years with Graves' hyperthyroidism.

V is TRBV27 and J is TRBJ2-2; D is possibly TRBD2 (6 bases). The CDR3 has 15 residues. Trimming shortened V by 1 base and J by 4 bases, and 10 bases separated the two germline ends. Per the germline V gene, CDR1 is MNHEY and CDR2 is SMNVEV (reference sequence). This CDR3 reads CASSLWGESTGELFF. CDR3 nucleotides: TGTGCCAGCAGTTTATGGGGGGAAAGCACCGGGGAGCTGTTTTTT.

This clonotype came up a few times. For the CDR3, the DNA is TGTGCCAGCAGGCTCGACAGGGGCCACGAGCAGTACTTC. It codes for CASRLDRGHEQYF. This chain uses TRBV11-1 with TRBJ2-7, with TRBD1 matching 8 bases. CDR1 and CDR2 from the germline V gene are SGHAT and FQDESV (reference sequence). The V and J ends lost 6 bases and 5 bases, in that order; junction bases with no gene match: 6. The CDR3 consists of 13 residues.

In this sample, this clonotype turned up once. The chain is built from TRBV30 and TRBJ2-1, with D unresolved. Germline assignment: CDR1 GTSNPN and CDR2 SVGIG (reference sequence). This CDR3 is 11 amino acids long. Deletions cut 4 bases from V and 10 bases from J, with 11 bases between. The CDR3 DNA reads TGTGCCTGGAACGTTCGCGCGGAGCAGTTCTTC. Protein sequence: CAWNVRAEQFF.

This clonotype has only a few counts. The junction does not match germline at one end; this may be a read error. This chain uses TRBV7-7 with TRBJ1-1, with a possible D match to TRBD1 (5 bases). The length of the CDR3 is 13 residues. CDR1 is SSHAT, CDR2 FNYEAQ, per germline (reference sequence). The CDR3 DNA follows: TGTGCTAGCAGCACACAGGAAGGAACTGAAGCTTTCTTT. Its protein product is CASSTQEGTEAFF.

The V gene is TRBV2, the J gene TRBJ2-1, with unresolved D. The length of the CDR3 is 13 residues. Germline lookup yields CDR1 SNHLY and CDR2 FYNNEI. V shed 2 bases and J shed 5 bases, with 7 bases lying between them. The CDR3 nucleotides are TGTGCCAGCAGTGAAATCCTGGACAATGAGCAGTTCTTC. This sequence encodes CASSEILDNEQFF.

The chain employs TRBV6-1 and TRBJ2-7, with a possible D match to TRBD1 (6 bases). The CDR3 runs to 15 residues. Trimming took 2 bases from V and 1 from J, leaving 12 bases between them. Looked up from germline, CDR1 is MNHNS and CDR2 is SASEGT. CDR3 in DNA: TGTGCCAGCAGTGAAATGGGACACGAGTCCTACGAGCAGTACTTC. Its translation is CASSEMGHESYEQYF.

Ten or more counts support this clonotype. The gene calls are TRBV28 and TRBJ1-1; TRBD1 agrees at 8 bases. The germline CDR1 and CDR2 sequences are MDHEN and SYDVKM. The CDR3 spans 14 residues. V shed 3 bases, J shed 7 bases, and the junction held 7 bases outside the gene matches. The CDR3, as DNA: TGTGCCAGCAGTTTTTCCCGAGGGACAGGTGAAGCTTTCTTT. Translating gives CASSFSRGTGEAFF.

V is TRBV28 and J is TRBJ1-2; D not resolved. The CDR3 contains 17 residues. Germline loops: CDR1 MDHEN, CDR2 SYDVKM. The V end lost 3 bases, the J end lost 4 bases, and 21 bases lay between the germline ends. CDR3: CASSFVKGANRLYGYTF. CDR3 sequence (DNA): TGTGCCAGCAGTTTCGTTAAGGGAGCTAATCGGCTCTATGGCTACACCTTC.

This clonotype was seen more than once but under ten times. V gene TRBV7-9 combines with J gene TRBJ2-1, with TRBD2 matching 9 bases. V lost 2 bases to trimming and J lost 7 bases; unmatched junction nucleotides: 9. CDR3 size: 16 residues. Looked up from germline, CDR1 is SEHNR and CDR2 is FQNEAQ (reference sequence). The CDR3 here is CASSLSSGMVQNEQFF. CDR3 bases: TGTGCCAGCAGCTTATCTAGCGGGATGGTGCAGAATGAGCAGTTCTTC.

This sequence joins TRBV6-1 and TRBJ2-7, with D tentatively TRBD1 (6 bases). The CDR3 contains 15 residues. V lost 3 bases and J 3 bases, leaving 15 bases between the germline ends. Germline lookup yields CDR1 MNHNS and CDR2 SASEGT. The CDR3 region is CASSDNRDTNYEQYF. The DNA of the CDR3 is TGTGCCAGCAGTGACAACCGGGACACCAACTACGAGCAGTACTTC.

This clonotype showed up many times. This chain uses TRBV12-3 or TRBV12-4 with TRBJ2-7; D remains ambiguous. CDR3 length equals 13 residues. Trimming pared 7 bases from V and 7 bases from J, leaving 17 bases between. The CDR3, as DNA: TGTGCCAGCACCCTGTCGAGGTCCGGGGAGCAGTACTTC. It codes for CASTLSRSGEQYF.

V usage is TRBV12-3 or TRBV12-4 and J usage is TRBJ2-5; 12 nucleotides line up with TRBD1. The ends lost 3 bases at V and 3 bases at J; junction bases unmatched: 17. The CDR3 sequence is 20 residues long. The CDR3 nucleotides read TGTGCCAGCAGTTTTAGTATTTGGGGACAGGGGGCCGTTGGGGAAGAGACCCAGTACTTC. Protein sequence: CASSFSIWGQGAVGEETQYF.